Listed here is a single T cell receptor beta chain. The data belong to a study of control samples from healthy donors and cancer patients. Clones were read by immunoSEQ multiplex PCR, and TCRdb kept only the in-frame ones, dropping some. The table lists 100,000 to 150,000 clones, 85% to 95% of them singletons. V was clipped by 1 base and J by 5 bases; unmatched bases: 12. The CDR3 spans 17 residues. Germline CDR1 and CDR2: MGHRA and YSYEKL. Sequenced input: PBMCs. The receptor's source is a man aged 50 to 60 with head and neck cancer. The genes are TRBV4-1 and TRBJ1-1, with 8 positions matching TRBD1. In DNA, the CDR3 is TGCGCCAGCAGCCAAGTTTTACGGACAGGGAGAGGAACTGAAGCTTTCTTT. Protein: CASSQVLRTGRGTEAFF.